The rows below give T cell receptor beta chains drawn from one sample of a study of monozygotic twins with inflammatory bowel disease. With the 5' RACE reads reprocessed, TCRdb shows one record per CDR3 protein and no DNA. The sample data list 400,000 to 500,000 distinct CDR3 sequences. Sequencing was done on a sample of blood. The receptors originated from a human donor with ulcerative colitis or Crohn's disease, or a healthy co-twin of an affected twin (not recorded which). Both conserved end residues are part of each CDR3.

TRBV11-2,TRBJ1-6,CASSLELRSPLHF
TRBV20-1,TRBJ2-5,CSARDGGRSQETQYF
TRBV30,TRBJ1-1,CAWSRLGGAMNTEAFF
TRBV5-1,TRBJ2-7,CASSSEDILYKQYF
TRBV5-4,TRBJ1-1,CASSRKQENTEAFF
TRBV20-1,TRBJ1-5,CSASSWEGNQPQHF
TRBV7-2,TRBJ2-1,CASSSGQGLYNEQFF
TRBV25-1,TRBJ2-7,CASSEAGRSYEQYF
TRBV2,TRBJ2-7,CASSEASSYEQYF
TRBV27,TRBJ2-7,CATSLGAGGVYEQYF
TRBV5-1,TRBJ2-7,CASSLAPGVYEQYF
TRBV4-3,TRBJ2-4,CASSQLGTENIQYF
TRBV3-1,TRBJ2-7,CASSLASGSNYEQYF
TRBV27,TRBJ2-7,CASRRTLWSDAEQYF
TRBV4-2,TRBJ2-3,CASSQDPATDTQYF
TRBV20-1,TRBJ2-6,CSARDRQSERANVLTF
TRBV7-9,TRBJ2-7,CASSSPTAGLNYEQYF
TRBV3-1,TRBJ2-7,CASSHPYEQYF
TRBV20-1,TRBJ2-4,CSAARSGMGEEYF
TRBV7-9,TRBJ1-1,CASRRPQGQWTEAFF
TRBV5-1,TRBJ1-1,CASSLEGLRGFFF
TRBV7-8,TRBJ2-4,CASSLVGGIASNIQYF
TRBV29-1,TRBJ2-5,CSVGVGQVIQETQYF
TRBV19,TRBJ1-1,CASSQGGGGNTEAFF
TRBV12-3/TRBV12-4,TRBJ2-5,CASRMTGVQETQYF
TRBV2,TRBJ2-3,CASSEWTGRSDTQYF
TRBV5-1,TRBJ2-3,CASSLATGVGTDTQYF
TRBV4-2,TRBJ1-2,CASSQGLSYGYTF
TRBV12-3/TRBV12-4,TRBJ2-2,CASSPASGVFGELFF
TRBV29-1,TRBJ2-5,CSATNTIETQYF
TRBV5-1,TRBJ1-2,CASSPHQSGIYGYTF
TRBV24-1,TRBJ2-3,CATSVLDPLNTQYF
TRBV30,TRBJ1-6,CAWKMGLSYYSPLHF
TRBV5-1,TRBJ2-7,CAIRDRTYEQYF
TRBV4-1,TRBJ2-2,CASSVARDRGAGELFF
TRBV5-1,TRBJ1-2,CASSSPGVNYGYTF
TRBV6-2/TRBV6-3,TRBJ2-5,CASSYRLRTQETQYF
TRBV5-1,TRBJ1-2,CASSPEENYGYTF
TRBV6-4,TRBJ2-1,CASSDFSGSSYNEQFF
TRBV12-3/TRBV12-4,TRBJ2-7,CASSLQGSPYEQYF
TRBV5-1,TRBJ2-1,CASSGGLAGVQEQFF
TRBV5-1,TRBJ2-7,CASSPHTGNYEQYF
TRBV4-1,TRBJ2-7,CASSQGGTPPYEQYF
TRBV20-1,TRBJ1-3,CSVFSDDGNTIYF
TRBV20-1,TRBJ2-2,CSATAMGGVGGELFF
TRBV19,TRBJ2-3,CASSISAGGPTDTQYF